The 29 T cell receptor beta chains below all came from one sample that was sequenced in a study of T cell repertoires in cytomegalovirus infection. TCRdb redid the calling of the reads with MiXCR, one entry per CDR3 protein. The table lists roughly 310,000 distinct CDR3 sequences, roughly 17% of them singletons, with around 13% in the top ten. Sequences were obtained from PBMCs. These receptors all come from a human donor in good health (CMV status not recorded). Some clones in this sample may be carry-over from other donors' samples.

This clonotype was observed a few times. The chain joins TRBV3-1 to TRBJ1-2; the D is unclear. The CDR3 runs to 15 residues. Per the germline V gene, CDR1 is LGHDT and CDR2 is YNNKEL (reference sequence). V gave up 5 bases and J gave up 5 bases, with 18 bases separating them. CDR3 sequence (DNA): TGTGCCAGCAGCTCCCGCGGATCAATTCCTTATGGCTACACCTTC. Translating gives CASSSRGSIPYGYTF.

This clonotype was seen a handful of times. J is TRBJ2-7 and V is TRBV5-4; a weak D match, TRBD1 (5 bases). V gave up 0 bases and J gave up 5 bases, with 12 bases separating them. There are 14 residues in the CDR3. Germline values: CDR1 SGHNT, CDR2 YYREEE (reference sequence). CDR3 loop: CASSLGGSLDEQYF. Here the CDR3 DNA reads TGTGCCAGCAGCTTGGGGGGCAGCCTAGACGAGCAGTACTTC.

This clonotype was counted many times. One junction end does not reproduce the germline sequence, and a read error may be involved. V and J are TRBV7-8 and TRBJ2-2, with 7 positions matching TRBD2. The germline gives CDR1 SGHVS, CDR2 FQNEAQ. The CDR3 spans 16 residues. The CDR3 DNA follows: TGTGCCAGCAACATAGGAGCGGGGACGAATACCGGGGAGCTGTTTTTT. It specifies CASNIGAGTNTGELFF.

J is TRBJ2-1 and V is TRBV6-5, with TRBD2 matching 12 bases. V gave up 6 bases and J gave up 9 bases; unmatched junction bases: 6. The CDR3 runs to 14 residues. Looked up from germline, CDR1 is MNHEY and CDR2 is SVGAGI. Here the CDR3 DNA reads TGTGCCAGCAGGCCTAGCGGGGGGGCTTCTGAGCAGTTCTTC. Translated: CASRPSGGASEQFF.

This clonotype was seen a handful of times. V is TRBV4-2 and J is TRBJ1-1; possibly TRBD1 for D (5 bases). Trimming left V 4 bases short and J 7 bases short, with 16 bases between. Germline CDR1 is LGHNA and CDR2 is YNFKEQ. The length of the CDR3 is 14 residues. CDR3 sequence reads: CASSLSYGTVEAFF. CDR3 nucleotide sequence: TGTGCCAGCAGCCTATCATACGGGACGGTTGAAGCTTTCTTT.

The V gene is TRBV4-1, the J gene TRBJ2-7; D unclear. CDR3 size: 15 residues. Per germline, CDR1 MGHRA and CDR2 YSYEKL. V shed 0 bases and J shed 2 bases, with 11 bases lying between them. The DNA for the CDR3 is TGCGCCAGCAGCCAAGACCCCTCAGGTGCCTACGAGCAGTACTTC. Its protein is CASSQDPSGAYEQYF.

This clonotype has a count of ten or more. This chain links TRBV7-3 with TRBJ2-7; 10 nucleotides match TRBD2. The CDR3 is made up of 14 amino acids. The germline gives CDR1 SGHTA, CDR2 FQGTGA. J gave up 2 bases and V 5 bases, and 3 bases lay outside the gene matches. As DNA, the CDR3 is TGTGCCAGCAGCCTTAGCGGGGGGCCCTACGAGCAGTACTTC. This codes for CASSLSGGPYEQYF. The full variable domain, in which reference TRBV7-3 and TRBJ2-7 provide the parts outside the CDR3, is GAGVSQTPSNKVTEKGKYVELRCDPISGHTALYWYRQSLGQGPEFLIYFQGTGAADDSGLPNDRFFAVRPEGSVSTLKIQRTERGDSAVYLCASSLSGGPYEQYFGPGTRLTVT.

The chain's CDR3 is CASSLARTSVDTQYF. As DNA, the CDR3 is TGTGCCAGCAGCTTGGCCAGGACTAGCGTAGATACGCAGTATTTT. This chain uses TRBV5-5 with TRBJ2-3; 9 nucleotides line up with TRBD2. The J segment lost 5 bases and the V segment lost 0 bases, leaving 4 bases of the junction unmatched. The CDR3 covers 15 residues. The germline CDR1 and CDR2 sequences are SGHKS and YYEKEE (reference sequence).

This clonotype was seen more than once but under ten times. The CDR3 spells CASSAMGTRAWVTDTQYF. CDR3 DNA sequence: TGTGCCAGCAGCGCCATGGGGACAAGGGCGTGGGTCACAGATACGCAGTATTTT. This chain links TRBV6-6 with TRBJ2-3, with D tentatively TRBD1 (6 bases). CDR1 and CDR2 from the germline V gene are MNHNY and SVGAGI (reference sequence). The V end was cut by 6 bases, the J end by 2 bases, with 24 bases between. The CDR3 totals 18 residues.

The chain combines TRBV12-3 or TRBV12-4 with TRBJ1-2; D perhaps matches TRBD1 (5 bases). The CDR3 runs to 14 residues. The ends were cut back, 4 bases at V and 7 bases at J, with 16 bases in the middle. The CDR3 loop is CASSYTPGRGGYTF. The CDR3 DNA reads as TGTGCCAGCAGTTACACCCCGGGGAGGGGTGGCTACACCTTC.

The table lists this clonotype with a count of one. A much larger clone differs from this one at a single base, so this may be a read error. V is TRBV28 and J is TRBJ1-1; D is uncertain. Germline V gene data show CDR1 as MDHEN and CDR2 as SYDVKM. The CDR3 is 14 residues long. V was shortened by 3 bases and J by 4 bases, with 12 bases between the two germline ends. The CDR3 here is CASSLPWGTTEAFF. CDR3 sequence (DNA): TGTGCCAGCAGTTTGCCTTGGGGTACCACTGAAGCTTTCTTT.

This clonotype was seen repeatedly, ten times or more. The CDR3 spells CASSSNRRGGSNQPQHF. The CDR3 nucleotides are TGTGCCAGCAGCTCAAATAGGAGGGGGGGTAGCAATCAGCCCCAGCATTTT. This chain uses TRBV28 with TRBJ1-5; weak D call: TRBD1 (6 bases). This CDR3 region has 17 residues. Germline assignment: CDR1 MDHEN and CDR2 SYDVKM. The V end lost 6 bases, the J end lost 0 bases, and 18 bases lay between the germline ends.

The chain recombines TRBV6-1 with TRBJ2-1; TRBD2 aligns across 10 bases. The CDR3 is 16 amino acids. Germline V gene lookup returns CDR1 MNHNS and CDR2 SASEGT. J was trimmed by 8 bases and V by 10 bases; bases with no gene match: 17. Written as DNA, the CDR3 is TGTGCCACCCTAAAGCGGGGGGGACAGTTTTTGGATGAGCAGTTCTTC. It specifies CATLKRGGQFLDEQFF.

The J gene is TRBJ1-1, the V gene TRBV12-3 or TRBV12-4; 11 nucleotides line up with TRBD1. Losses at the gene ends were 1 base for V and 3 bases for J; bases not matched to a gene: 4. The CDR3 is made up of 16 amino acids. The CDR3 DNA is TGTGCCAGCAGTTTAGGGACAGGGGGCGCTTACACTGAAGCTTTCTTT. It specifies CASSLGTGGAYTEAFF.

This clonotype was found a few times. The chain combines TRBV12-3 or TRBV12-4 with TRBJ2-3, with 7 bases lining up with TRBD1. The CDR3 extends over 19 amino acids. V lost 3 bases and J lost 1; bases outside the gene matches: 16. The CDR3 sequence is CASSFYWGTAIQRTDTQYF. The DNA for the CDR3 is TGTGCCAGCAGTTTCTATTGGGGGACAGCGATCCAACGCACAGATACGCAGTATTTT.

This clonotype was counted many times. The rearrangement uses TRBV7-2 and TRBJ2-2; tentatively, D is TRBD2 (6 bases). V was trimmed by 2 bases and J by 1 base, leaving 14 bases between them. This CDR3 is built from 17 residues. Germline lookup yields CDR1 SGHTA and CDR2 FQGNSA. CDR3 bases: TGTGCCAGCAGCTTAATTCGGGTAGCGGTGAACACCGGGGAGCTGTTTTTT. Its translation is CASSLIRVAVNTGELFF.

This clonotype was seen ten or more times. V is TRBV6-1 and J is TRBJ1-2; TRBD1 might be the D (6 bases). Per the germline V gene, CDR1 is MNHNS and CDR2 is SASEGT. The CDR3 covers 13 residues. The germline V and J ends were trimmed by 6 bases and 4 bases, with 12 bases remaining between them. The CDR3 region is CASSPTGFYGYTF. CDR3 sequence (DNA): TGTGCCAGCAGCCCGACAGGATTCTATGGCTACACCTTC.

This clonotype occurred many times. The CDR3 coding sequence is TGTGCCAGCAGCCCCCGGGGGAGCATGAACACTGAAGCTTTCTTT. As protein: CASSPRGSMNTEAFF. V gene TRBV7-2 combines with J gene TRBJ1-1, with D tentatively TRBD1 (5 bases). Deletions cut 5 bases from V and 0 bases from J, with 13 bases between. Per germline, CDR1 SGHTA and CDR2 FQGNSA. There are 15 residues in the CDR3.

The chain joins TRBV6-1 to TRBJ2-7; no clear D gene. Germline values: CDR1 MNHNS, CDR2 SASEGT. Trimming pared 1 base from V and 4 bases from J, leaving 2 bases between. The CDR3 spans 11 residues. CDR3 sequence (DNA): TGTGCCAGCAGTGAAGAATACGAGCAGTACTTC. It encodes CASSEEYEQYF.

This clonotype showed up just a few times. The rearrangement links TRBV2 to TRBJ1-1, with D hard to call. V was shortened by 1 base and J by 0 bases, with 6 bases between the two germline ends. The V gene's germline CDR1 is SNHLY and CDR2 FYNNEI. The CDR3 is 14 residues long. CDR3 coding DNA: TGTGCCAGCAGTGAAGGGACTCTGAACACTGAAGCTTTCTTT. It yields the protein CASSEGTLNTEAFF.

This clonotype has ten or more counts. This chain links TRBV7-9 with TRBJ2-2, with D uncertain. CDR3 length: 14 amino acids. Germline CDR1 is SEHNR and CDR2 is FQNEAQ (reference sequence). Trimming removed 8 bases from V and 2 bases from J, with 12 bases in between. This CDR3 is CASPRTDNTGELFF. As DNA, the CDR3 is TGTGCCAGCCCCCGGACCGATAACACCGGGGAGCTGTTTTTT.

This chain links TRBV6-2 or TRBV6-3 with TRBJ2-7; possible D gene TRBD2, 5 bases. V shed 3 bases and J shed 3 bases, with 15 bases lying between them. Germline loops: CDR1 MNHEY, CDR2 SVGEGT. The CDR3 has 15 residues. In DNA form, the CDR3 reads TGTGCCAGCAGTTATCCGCGGGTAGACGGCTACGAGCAGTACTTC. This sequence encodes CASSYPRVDGYEQYF.

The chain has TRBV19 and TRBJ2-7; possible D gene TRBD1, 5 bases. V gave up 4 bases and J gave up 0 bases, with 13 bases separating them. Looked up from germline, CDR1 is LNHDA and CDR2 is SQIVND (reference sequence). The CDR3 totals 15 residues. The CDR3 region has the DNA TGTGCCAGTAGTAGGGGCCTAACCCCCTCCTACGAGCAGTACTTC. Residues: CASSRGLTPSYEQYF.

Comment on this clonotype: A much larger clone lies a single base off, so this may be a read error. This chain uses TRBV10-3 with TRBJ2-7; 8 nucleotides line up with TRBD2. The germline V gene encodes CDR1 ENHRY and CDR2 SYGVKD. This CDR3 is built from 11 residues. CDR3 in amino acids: CASSSGAEQYF. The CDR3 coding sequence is TGTGCCAGCAGTAGCGGGGCCGAGCAGTACTTC.

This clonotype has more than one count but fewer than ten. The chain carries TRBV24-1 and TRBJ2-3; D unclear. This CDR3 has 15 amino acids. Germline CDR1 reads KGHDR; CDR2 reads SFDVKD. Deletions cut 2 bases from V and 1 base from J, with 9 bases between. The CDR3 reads CATSDSIAGTDTQYF. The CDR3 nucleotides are TGTGCCACCAGTGATTCCATTGCGGGCACAGATACGCAGTATTTT.

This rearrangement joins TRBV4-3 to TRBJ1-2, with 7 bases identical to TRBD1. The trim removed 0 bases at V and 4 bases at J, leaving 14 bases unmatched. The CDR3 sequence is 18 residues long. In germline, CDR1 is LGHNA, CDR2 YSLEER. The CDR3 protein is CASSQEWPQGDLLYGYTF. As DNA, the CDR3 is TGCGCCAGCAGCCAAGAATGGCCTCAGGGGGATCTTCTCTATGGCTACACCTTC.

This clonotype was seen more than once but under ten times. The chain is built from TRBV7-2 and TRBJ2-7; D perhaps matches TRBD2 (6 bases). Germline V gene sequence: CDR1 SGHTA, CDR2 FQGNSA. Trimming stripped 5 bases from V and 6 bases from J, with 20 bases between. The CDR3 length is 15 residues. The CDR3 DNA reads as TGTGCCAGCAGCCCCCGCCGGCGGGACTCCCGCGAGCAGTACTTC. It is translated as CASSPRRRDSREQYF.

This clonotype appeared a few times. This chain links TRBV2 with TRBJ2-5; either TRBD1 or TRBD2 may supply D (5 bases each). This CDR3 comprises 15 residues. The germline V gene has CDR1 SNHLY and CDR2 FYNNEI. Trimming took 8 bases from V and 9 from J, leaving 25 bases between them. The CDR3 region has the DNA TGTGCCAGCTCGTTAGGGACCCTTGGATCAAAGGCCCAGTACTTC. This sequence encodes CASSLGTLGSKAQYF.

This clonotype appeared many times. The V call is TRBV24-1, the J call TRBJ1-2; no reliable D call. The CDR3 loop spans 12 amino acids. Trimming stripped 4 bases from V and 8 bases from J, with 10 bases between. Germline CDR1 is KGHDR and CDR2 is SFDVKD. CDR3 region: CATSDLHFGYTF. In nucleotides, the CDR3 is TGTGCCACCAGTGACCTTCACTTCGGCTACACCTTC.